This TCR beta chain came from a study of shared clonotypes between healthy human individuals. Study background: Three men and a couple of women, aged 18 to 49, were donors. The study, taken as a whole, reports: Clonotypes shared by all four donors outscored non-shared clonotypes in generation probability. Rarefaction exposed incomplete sorted-subset sequencing despite large depth.

A note on this clone: Its antigen is unidentified.

Germline-derived CDR1 and CDR2 are LNHDA and SQIVND (reference sequence). The CDR3 is 14 residues long. Method: immunoSEQ multiplex PCR; TCRdb's copy keeps in-frame clones and lacks some. The table has some 2.4 million clones, under 95% seen once. What was sequenced was naive CD4+ T cells from PBMCs. Documented subset: CD45RA+ positively selected. The sequence derives from a man aged 18 to 30 in good health. Some clones in this sample may be carry-over from other donors' samples. The chain combines TRBV19 with TRBJ2-1; 9 nucleotides match TRBD2. The CDR3 loop is CASMREGLSNEQFF. The CDR3 coding sequence is TGTGCTTCGATGCGGGAGGGCCTCTCCAATGAGCAGTTCTTC.